The 21 T cell receptor beta chains below all came from one sample that was sequenced in a study of T cells in Graves' hyperthyroidism and ophthalmopathy. It was RNA transcripts that yielded the amplified TCR beta CDR3 regions. The HTBI primer set served for first-round RT-PCR of the TCR CDR3. MiXCR was run by TCRdb on the multiplex PCR reads, yielding one entry per CDR3 protein. The sample lists just under 750,000 distinct CDR3 sequences; roughly a third were seen once. Sequencing was done on a sample of blood. These receptors were obtained from a woman between 40 and 55 years old with Graves' hyperthyroidism.

In this sample, this clonotype turned up a few times. The chain employs TRBV7-9 and TRBJ2-7; 8 bases line up with TRBD1. Looked up from germline, CDR1 is SEHNR and CDR2 is FQNEAQ (reference sequence). The ends lost 7 bases at V and 1 base at J; junction bases unmatched: 12. The CDR3 is 16 amino acids. This CDR3 is CASKKNGQGPSYEQYF. For the CDR3, the DNA is TGTGCCAGCAAGAAAAATGGACAGGGTCCTTCCTACGAGCAGTACTTC.

This chain joins TRBV6-2 or TRBV6-3 and TRBJ1-5, with a possible D match to TRBD1 (6 bases). Trimming cost V 6 bases and J 6 bases, with 15 bases left between them. Germline CDR1 reads MNHEY; CDR2 reads SVGEGT. The CDR3 loop spans 14 amino acids. The CDR3 coding sequence is TGTGCCAGCAGCAAAAGGGGGTTCCCTCAGCCCCAGCATTTT. Residues: CASSKRGFPQPQHF.

The chain has TRBV9 and TRBJ2-2; 9 positions agree with TRBD2. The V gene end was trimmed by 3 bases and the J gene end by 6 bases; junction bases not matched to a gene: 9. Germline CDR1 SGDLS, CDR2 YYNGEE. The CDR3 has 16 residues. The CDR3, as DNA: TGTGCCAGCAGCGGACCGAGCGGGGGGTTCGCCGGGGAGCTGTTTTTT. Translating gives CASSGPSGGFAGELFF.

This clonotype appeared many times. The chain joins TRBV20-1 to TRBJ2-5; weak D call: TRBD2 (6 bases). The CDR3 is 14 residues long. Germline loops: CDR1 DFQATT, CDR2 SNEGSKA (reference sequence). V was shortened by 6 bases and J by 3 bases, with 17 bases between the two germline ends. This chain's CDR3 is CSAGDRSGKETQYF. The CDR3 bases are TGCAGTGCAGGAGATCGTAGCGGAAAAGAGACCCAGTACTTC.

This rearrangement joins TRBV7-3 to TRBJ2-5, with TRBD1 matching 10 bases. The CDR3 totals 17 residues. Germline V CDR1 and CDR2: SGHTA, FQGTGA. V was pared by 6 bases and J by 4 bases, with 14 bases of the junction left unmatched. The CDR3 bases are TGTGCCAGCAGTTACAGGCTTGGGACAGGGGCCGGAGAGACCCAGTACTTC. Translated: CASSYRLGTGAGETQYF.

Notes on this clonotype: It may be a read error: a sequence one base away is much more abundant. The chain joins TRBV7-2 to TRBJ2-7; D tentatively fits TRBD1 or TRBD2 (5 bases each). CDR1 and CDR2 from the germline V gene are SGHTA and FQGNSA. This CDR3 is built from 15 residues. Trimming removed 5 bases at V and 9 bases at J, with 23 bases between. The CDR3 is CASSPGRGSSVGQYF. The CDR3 DNA sequence: TGTGCCAGCAGCCCCGGTCGGGGCTCGTCCGTCGGGCAGTACTTC.

The chain employs TRBV5-1 and TRBJ1-2; D gene uncertain. V was cut by 1 base and J by 6 bases, with 10 bases left in between. Germline CDR1 reads SGHRS; CDR2 reads YFSETQ. This CDR3 is built from 13 residues. CDR3 sequence: CASSLSLEHGYTF. Written as DNA, the CDR3 is TGCGCCAGCAGCTTGTCCCTCGAACATGGCTACACCTTC.

V gene TRBV12-3 or TRBV12-4 combines with J gene TRBJ1-1; unclear D gene. This CDR3 has 14 residues. The V end was cut by 8 bases, the J end by 7 bases, with 20 bases between. The CDR3 coding sequence is TGTGCCAGCTCACCACCTCTCAGAGCGGATGAAGCTTTCTTT. Protein product: CASSPPLRADEAFF.

Ten or more counts support this clonotype. This chain uses TRBV6-6 with TRBJ2-5; the D gene could be TRBD1 or TRBD2 (5 bases each). V lost 2 bases and J lost 5, with 18 bases in between. The CDR3 spans 16 residues. Germline values: CDR1 MNHNY, CDR2 SVGAGI (reference sequence). The CDR3, as DNA: TGTGCCAGCAGTTACGGGGGTCTCAGGGAGAGGGAGACCCAGTACTTC. Its protein product is CASSYGGLRERETQYF.

The chain couples TRBV7-9 to TRBJ1-1; 10 nucleotides match TRBD1. V dropped 1 base and J dropped 2; count of bases not matched to a gene: 1. This CDR3 region has 15 residues. Germline lookup yields CDR1 SEHNR and CDR2 FQNEAQ (reference sequence). The CDR3 nucleotides are TGTGCCAGCAGCTTAGGACAGGGGGCTAACACTGAAGCTTTCTTT. Translating it yields CASSLGQGANTEAFF.

This chain uses TRBV10-3 with TRBJ2-3; possible D gene TRBD1, 5 bases. Germline V gene sequence: CDR1 ENHRY, CDR2 SYGVKD. The CDR3 covers 15 residues. Trimming removed 2 bases at V and 1 base at J, with 10 bases between. This CDR3 reads CAISERLQGTDTQYF. CDR3 DNA sequence: TGTGCCATCAGTGAGAGATTACAGGGCACAGATACGCAGTATTTT.

This clonotype was found once. This chain joins TRBV11-2 and TRBJ2-7; a weak D match, TRBD1 (5 bases). Germline V gene lookup returns CDR1 SGHAT and CDR2 FQNNGV. V lost 3 bases and J lost 5, with 8 bases in between. This CDR3 contains 12 residues. CDR3 amino acids: CASSLTVHEQYF. The CDR3 nucleotides read TGTGCCAGCAGCTTGACAGTACACGAGCAGTACTTC.

A few counts support this clonotype. The chain couples TRBV4-3 to TRBJ2-6, with 7 bases matching TRBD1. After removal of 1 base from V and 3 bases from J, the junction contained 0 bases not matched to a gene. There are 15 residues in the CDR3. Germline V gene lookup returns CDR1 LGHNA and CDR2 YSLEER. The CDR3 loop is CASSQAGGGANVLTF. DNA for the CDR3: TGCGCCAGCAGCCAAGCAGGGGGTGGGGCCAACGTCCTGACTTTC.

This clonotype was picked up many times. The V and J genes are TRBV12-3 or TRBV12-4 and TRBJ1-5, with D hard to call. The CDR3 length is 13 residues. V lost 4 bases and J 0 bases, leaving 4 bases between the germline ends. The CDR3 protein is CASSWTSNQPQHF. In DNA form, the CDR3 reads TGTGCCAGCAGTTGGACTAGCAATCAGCCCCAGCATTTT.

This clonotype was seen at least ten times. V gene TRBV7-2 combines with J gene TRBJ1-2; TRBD1 agrees at 8 bases. This CDR3 spans 15 amino acids. J lost 2 bases, V lost 5 bases, and 7 bases had no gene match. The germline gives CDR1 SGHTA, CDR2 FQGNSA. The CDR3 DNA follows: TGTGCCAGCAGCCCCCAACGGACAGGGAACTATGGCTACACCTTC. Translating gives CASSPQRTGNYGYTF.

The chain couples TRBV20-1 to TRBJ2-7, with TRBD2 matching over 12 bases. CDR3 length equals 17 residues. V was pared by 3 bases and J by 3 bases, with 12 bases of the junction left unmatched. Germline V gives CDR1 DFQATT, CDR2 SNEGSKA (reference sequence). The CDR3 here is CSAREYSSGLAGYEQYF. In nucleotides, the CDR3 is TGCAGTGCTAGGGAATATTCTTCGGGACTAGCGGGCTACGAGCAGTACTTC.

This clonotype was detected many times. The rearrangement joins TRBV5-5 to TRBJ1-1; a weak D match, TRBD1 (6 bases). V was clipped by 1 base and J by 2 bases, with 12 bases between them. The germline V gene has CDR1 SGHKS and CDR2 YYEKEE (reference sequence). CDR3 length equals 15 residues. For the CDR3, the DNA is TGTGCCAGCAGCTTGACTACAGGGACCAACACTGAAGCTTTCTTT. It encodes CASSLTTGTNTEAFF.

The chain has TRBV19 and TRBJ1-5; D may be TRBD1 (5 bases). Germline CDR1 LNHDA, CDR2 SQIVND (reference sequence). V was trimmed by 6 bases and J by 14 bases, leaving 20 bases between them. The CDR3 consists of 13 residues. The DNA of the CDR3 is TGTGCCAGTAGCAATACCGGGACGGCAGTTGAGCATTTT. It encodes CASSNTGTAVEHF.

This clonotype was counted ten times or more. The chain is built from TRBV15 and TRBJ2-7, with a possible D match to TRBD1 (6 bases). The germline gives CDR1 LNHNV, CDR2 YYDKDF (reference sequence). CDR3 length equals 13 residues. V was cut by 4 bases and J by 3 bases, with 10 bases left in between. CDR3 sequence reads: CATSIDRFYEQYF. DNA for the CDR3: TGTGCCACCAGCATCGACAGGTTCTACGAGCAGTACTTC.

A single count supports this clonotype. V and J are TRBV12-3 or TRBV12-4 and TRBJ1-2, with D hard to call. CDR3 length: 15 residues. V lost 6 bases and J lost 7, with 21 bases in between. Here the CDR3 reads CASSPSGRAYGGYTF. CDR3 nucleotide sequence: TGTGCCAGCAGCCCTAGCGGGAGGGCCTACGGTGGCTACACCTTC.

In regard to this clonotype: The junction departs from the called germline gene at one end, perhaps through a read error. V usage is TRBV2 and J usage is TRBJ1-5, with D maybe TRBD1 (5 bases). CDR3 length: 13 amino acids. CDR1 and CDR2 (germline): SNHLY, FYNNEI. CDR3 sequence (DNA): TGTGCCAGCAGTGGCGACAGCAATCGGCCCCAGCATTTT. Translation gives CASSGDSNRPQHF.